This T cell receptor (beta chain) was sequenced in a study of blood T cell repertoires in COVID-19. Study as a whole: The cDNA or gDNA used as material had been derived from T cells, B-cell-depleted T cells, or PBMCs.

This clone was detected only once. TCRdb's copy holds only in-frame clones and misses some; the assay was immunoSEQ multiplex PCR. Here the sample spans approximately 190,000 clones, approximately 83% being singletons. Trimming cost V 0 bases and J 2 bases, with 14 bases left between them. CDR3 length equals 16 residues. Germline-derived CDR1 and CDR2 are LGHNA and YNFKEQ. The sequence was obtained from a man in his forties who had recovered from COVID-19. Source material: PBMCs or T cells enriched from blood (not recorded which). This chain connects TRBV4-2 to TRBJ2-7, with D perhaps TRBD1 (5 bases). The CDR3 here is CASSQDGGRVPYEQYF. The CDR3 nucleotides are TGTGCCAGCAGCCAAGACGGTGGCAGGGTTCCCTACGAGCAGTACTTC.